The source of this TCR beta chain is a study of cytomegalovirus exposure and HLA in healthy donors. It was healthy bone marrow donors who served as donors. The germline V gene has CDR1 WSHSY and CDR2 SAAADI. The V end was cut by 5 bases, the J end by 5 bases, with 11 bases between. The CDR3 totals 13 residues. This clone was observed once. The primer mix had 60 Vbeta and 13 Jbeta primers. Generated by immunoSEQ multiplex PCR, the TCRdb table keeps only in-frame clones and is missing some. The sample lists approximately 110,000 clones, around two thirds occurring once. The chain carries TRBV10-2 and TRBJ2-3, with D uncertain. The sequenced sample was PBMCs. This receptor was taken from a middle-aged man in good health and CMV-seropositive. In nucleotides, the CDR3 is TGCGCCAGCAGTATGGGCAGTGGAGATACGCAGTATTTT. Protein product: CASSMGSGDTQYF.